Each of the 13 T cell receptor beta chains below was sequenced from the same sample in a study of monozygotic twins with cystic fibrosis. Here immunoSEQ multiplex PCR was the method, and the copy in TCRdb shows in-frame clones only, minus some. The sample contains some 33,000 clones, 75% to 95% of which appear only once. The sequencing input was blood. All receptors derive from a boy aged 2 to 10 with cystic fibrosis.

This clone was counted a few times. This chain uses TRBV9 with TRBJ2-7, with TRBD1 matching over 9 bases. This CDR3 has 16 amino acids. The trim removed 4 bases at V and 4 bases at J, leaving 12 bases unmatched. Germline CDR1 and CDR2: SGDLS and YYNGEE. The CDR3 loop reads CASSPGLGQGLYEQYF. The CDR3, as DNA: TGTGCCAGCAGCCCAGGATTGGGACAGGGATTGTACGAGCAGTACTTC.

The chain carries TRBV2 and TRBJ1-2; D perhaps matches TRBD1 (5 bases). CDR3 size: 15 residues. The V end was cut by 0 bases, the J end by 2 bases, with 10 bases between. Germline V gene sequence: CDR1 SNHLY, CDR2 FYNNEI. The CDR3 sequence: CASSEAAGRNYGYTF. CDR3 DNA: TGTGCCAGCAGTGAAGCGGCAGGGCGGAACTATGGCTACACCTTC.

The chain is built from TRBV12-5 and TRBJ2-7; D unclear. The CDR3 covers 14 residues. Germline-derived CDR1 and CDR2 are LGHNT and FRNRAP. V was clipped by 0 bases and J by 6 bases, with 12 bases between them. CDR3 sequence reads: CASGLVETVREQYF. The CDR3 DNA sequence: TGTGCTAGTGGTTTGGTGGAAACGGTTCGCGAGCAGTACTTC. Filled out from reference TRBV12-5 and TRBJ2-7, the complete variable domain reads DARVTQTPRHKVTEMGQEVTMRCQPILGHNTVFWYRQTMMQGLELLAYFRNRAPLDDSGMPKDRFSAEMPDATLATLKIQPSEPRDSAVYFCASGLVETVREQYFGPGTRLTVT.

The chain uses TRBV6-6 and TRBJ2-7; D is unresolved. CDR1 is MNHNY, CDR2 SVGAGI, per germline (reference sequence). The CDR3 runs 12 residues. Trimming removed 7 bases from V and 1 base from J, with 8 bases in between. The CDR3 DNA reads TGTGCCAGCACCGGTTCTTCCTACGAGCAGTACTTC. This encodes CASTGSSYEQYF.

V is TRBV18 and J is TRBJ2-2, with 8 bases fitting TRBD1. Per the germline V gene, CDR1 is KGHSH and CDR2 is LQKENI. This CDR3 spans 14 amino acids. Trimming cost V 10 bases and J 1 base; bases outside gene matches: 5. The CDR3 reads CATIGQGNTGELFF. The CDR3 DNA is TGTGCCACCATTGGACAGGGGAACACCGGGGAGCTGTTTTTT.

V usage is TRBV6-5 and J usage is TRBJ1-6, with 11 nucleotides matching TRBD1. The CDR3 is 14 amino acids. V trimming: 6 bases; J trimming: 10 bases; junction bases outside the gene matches: 5. The germline CDR1 and CDR2 sequences are MNHEY and SVGAGI. This CDR3 reads CASSRGTGGSPLHF. The CDR3 DNA reads TGTGCCAGCAGCCGGGGGACAGGGGGATCACCCCTCCACTTT.

The chain joins TRBV4-1 to TRBJ2-3, with 9 bases lining up with TRBD2. J gave up 4 bases and V 4 bases, and 9 bases lay outside the gene matches. The CDR3 length is 16 residues. CDR1 is MGHRA, CDR2 YSYEKL, per germline. Here the CDR3 reads CASSRGGGGVADTQYF. CDR3 coding DNA: TGCGCCAGCAGCCGAGGAGGCGGGGGGGTGGCAGATACGCAGTATTTT.

The rearrangement joins TRBV5-6 to TRBJ2-7; no reliable D call. V was cut by 0 bases and J by 1 base, with 5 bases left in between. This CDR3 contains 13 residues. The germline gives CDR1 SGHDT, CDR2 YYEEEE. The CDR3: CASSLVASYEQYF. The CDR3, as DNA: TGTGCCAGCAGCTTGGTGGCTTCCTACGAGCAGTACTTC. Variable domain in full (rest from reference TRBV5-6 and TRBJ2-7): DAGVTQSPTHLIKTRGQQVTLRCSPKSGHDTVSWYQQALGQGPQFIFQYYEEEERQRGNFPDRFSGHQFPNYSSELNVNALLLGDSALYLCASSLVASYEQYFGPGTRLTVT.

The gene calls are TRBV5-1 and TRBJ2-1, with D unclear. This CDR3 contains 17 residues. The germline V gene has CDR1 SGHRS and CDR2 YFSETQ. V lost 0 bases, J lost 1 base, and 14 bases lay in between. The CDR3 DNA follows: TGCGCCAGCAGCTTGGTTAGGGTAAACCCATCCTACAATGAGCAGTTCTTC. Amino acids: CASSLVRVNPSYNEQFF.

This clone was counted once. The genes are TRBV19 and TRBJ2-4, with D tentatively TRBD1 (6 bases). The CDR3 loop spans 18 amino acids. V was shortened by 2 bases and J by 0 bases, with 17 bases between the two germline ends. Germline CDR1 is LNHDA and CDR2 is SQIVND (reference sequence). CDR3 amino acids: CASSITSGVGKAKNIQYF. CDR3 DNA: TGTGCCAGTAGTATAACGTCAGGGGTGGGGAAAGCCAAAAACATTCAGTACTTC. Based on the CDR3 plus reference TRBV19 and TRBJ2-4, the full variable domain is DGGITQSPKYLFRKEGQNVTLSCEQNLNHDAMYWYRQDPGQGLRLIYYSQIVNDFQKGDIAEGYSVSREKKESFPLTVTSAQKNPTAFYLCASSITSGVGKAKNIQYFGAGTRLSVL.

The gene calls are TRBV4-1 and TRBJ2-3, with unresolved D. Germline V lookup: CDR1 MGHRA, CDR2 YSYEKL. This CDR3 has 14 amino acids. Trimming took off 2 bases at V and 2 bases at J, with 8 bases between the two ends. The CDR3 spells CASSQPDLTDTQYF. The CDR3 DNA reads as TGCGCCAGCAGCCAACCGGACCTCACAGATACGCAGTATTTT.

This clone was picked up one time. The V gene is TRBV18, the J gene TRBJ2-3; 10 bases fit TRBD1. CDR3 length: 15 residues. Germline CDR1 KGHSH, CDR2 LQKENI. The trim removed 3 bases at V and 5 bases at J, leaving 5 bases unmatched. The chain's CDR3 is CASSPNGQGVDTQYF. DNA of the CDR3: TGTGCCAGCTCACCCAACGGACAGGGGGTAGATACGCAGTATTTT.

This clone was observed a few times. The chain has TRBV7-8 and TRBJ2-1; 13 nucleotides line up with TRBD2. This CDR3 contains 17 residues. J was trimmed by 7 bases and V by 5 bases; bases with no gene match: 11. The germline V gene encodes CDR1 SGHVS and CDR2 FQNEAQ. The CDR3 loop is CASSTPVGTSGVNEQFF. CDR3 bases: TGTGCCAGCAGCACCCCCGTAGGGACTAGCGGGGTGAATGAGCAGTTCTTC. Combining the CDR3 with reference TRBV7-8 and TRBJ2-1 gives the whole variable domain GAGVSQSPRYKVAKRGQDVALRCDPISGHVSLFWYQQALGQGPEFLTYFQNEAQLDKSGLPSDRFFAERPEGSVSTLKIQRTQQEDSAVYLCASSTPVGTSGVNEQFFGPGTRLTVL.